Below are 16 T cell receptor beta chains sequenced from a single sample in a study of cytomegalovirus exposure and HLA in healthy donors. Assay used: immunoSEQ multiplex PCR; TCRdb lists only in-frame clones, some missing. Of about 120,000 clones listed, 70% to 90% were seen once; the top ten hold about 6.3%. The specimen sequenced was PBMCs. The origin of the receptors is a woman aged 18-35 years in good health and CMV-seropositive.

V and J are TRBV6-5 and TRBJ2-1, with D maybe TRBD1 (5 bases). The V end lost 3 bases, the J end lost 3 bases, and 12 bases lay between the germline ends. Germline V CDR1 and CDR2: MNHEY, SVGAGI. CDR3 length equals 15 residues. The CDR3 DNA reads TGTGCCAGCAGTTATCAGGGCGCTAACTACAATGAGCAGTTCTTC. Translated, it gives CASSYQGANYNEQFF.

The genes are TRBV4-1 and TRBJ2-1; 7 positions match TRBD2. The germline CDR1 and CDR2 sequences are MGHRA and YSYEKL. J was trimmed by 1 base and V by 0 bases; bases with no gene match: 6. The CDR3 loop spans 17 amino acids. DNA for the CDR3: TGCGCCAGCAGCCAAGACTGGTCTAGCGGTTCCTACAATGAGCAGTTCTTC. It yields the protein CASSQDWSSGSYNEQFF.

This clone was recorded once. The same CDR3 can be traced to other DNA sequences in this sample. V is TRBV4-1 and J is TRBJ1-6; the match to TRBD1 covers 8 bases. CDR3 size: 15 residues. Germline-derived CDR1 and CDR2 are MGHRA and YSYEKL. J gave up 7 bases and V 6 bases, and 8 bases lay outside the gene matches. The CDR3 nucleotides are TGCGCCAGCAGTCACGGACAGGGCCGGAATTCACCCCTCCACTTT. It translates to CASSHGQGRNSPLHF.

This chain links TRBV5-6 with TRBJ2-5; 8 positions match TRBD2. The CDR3 runs to 17 residues. The V segment lost 4 bases and the J segment 3 bases; nucleotides outside the gene matches: 14. Germline CDR1 and CDR2: SGHDT and YYEEEE. CDR3 sequence (DNA): TGTGCCAGCAGCCGTCTAAGGTCACGGGGGGGCAAAGAGACCCAGTACTTC. Its protein is CASSRLRSRGGKETQYF.

This chain links TRBV6-1 with TRBJ2-7, with 10 bases lining up with TRBD2. The CDR3 contains 15 residues. CDR1 MNHNS and CDR2 SASEGT come from the germline V gene. The V and J ends lost 8 bases and 6 bases, in that order; junction bases with no gene match: 13. For the CDR3, the DNA is TGTGCCAGCTTTGTAAGGCTAGCGGGAGAAGGCGAGCAGTACTTC. Residues: CASFVRLAGEGEQYF.

This clone was observed a single time. The chain uses TRBV5-1 and TRBJ1-2; 8 bases are a match to TRBD1. The CDR3 covers 15 residues. The germline gives CDR1 SGHRS, CDR2 YFSETQ. Unmatched junction bases numbered 10, after V lost 2 bases and J lost 7 bases. CDR3 protein: CASSLGGTGGAGYTF. The CDR3, as DNA: TGCGCCAGCAGCTTAGGGGGGACAGGAGGAGCTGGCTACACCTTC.

The J gene is TRBJ2-1, the V gene TRBV9; TRBD1 might be the D (5 bases). This CDR3 has 16 residues. Between the trimmed V and J ends, which lost 4 bases and 3 bases, there was a span of 17 bases. Germline CDR1 reads SGDLS; CDR2 reads YYNGEE. CDR3 sequence reads: CASSRTPASLYNEQFF. CDR3 sequence (DNA): TGTGCCAGCAGCCGGACACCTGCCAGCCTCTACAATGAGCAGTTCTTC.

The chain joins TRBV5-6 to TRBJ1-1; no firm D call. Trimming shortened V by 2 bases and J by 4 bases, and 9 bases separated the two germline ends. The CDR3 covers 13 residues. Germline V gene sequence: CDR1 SGHDT, CDR2 YYEEEE. The CDR3 sequence is CASSFPGPTEAFF. CDR3 coding DNA: TGTGCCAGCAGCTTCCCGGGTCCCACTGAAGCTTTCTTT. Full variable domain (missing parts from reference TRBV5-6 and TRBJ1-1): DAGVTQSPTHLIKTRGQQVTLRCSPKSGHDTVSWYQQALGQGPQFIFQYYEEEERQRGNFPDRFSGHQFPNYSSELNVNALLLGDSALYLCASSFPGPTEAFFGQGTRLTVV.

This chain connects TRBV6-5 to TRBJ2-1; D is possibly TRBD1 (6 bases). Germline loops: CDR1 MNHEY, CDR2 SVGAGI. The germline V and J ends were trimmed by 6 bases and 6 bases, with 15 bases remaining between them. The CDR3 sequence is 14 residues long. The CDR3 is CASRLSRDINEQFF. CDR3 DNA sequence: TGTGCCAGCAGACTATCCCGGGACATCAATGAGCAGTTCTTC.

The chain couples TRBV9 to TRBJ2-7; tentatively, D is TRBD1 (6 bases). Germline loops: CDR1 SGDLS, CDR2 YYNGEE. V was cut by 2 bases and J by 2 bases, with 11 bases left in between. The CDR3 spans 14 residues. The CDR3 bases are TGTGCCAGCAGCGTGACCGGGACAACCTACGAGCAGTACTTC. It specifies CASSVTGTTYEQYF.

CDR3 in amino acids: CASKVPGSESYGYTF. The CDR3 nucleotides are TGTGCCAGCAAGGTTCCGGGTTCGGAGTCCTATGGCTACACCTTC. The chain combines TRBV5-4 with TRBJ1-2; D call uncertain. CDR3 length: 15 residues. V lost 6 bases and J 4 bases, leaving 19 bases between the germline ends. The germline V gene has CDR1 SGHNT and CDR2 YYREEE (reference sequence).

V is TRBV9 and J is TRBJ1-1; possibly TRBD1 for D (6 bases). The CDR3 length is 16 residues. V was trimmed by 4 bases and J by 0 bases, leaving 16 bases between them. CDR1 and CDR2 (germline): SGDLS, YYNGEE. CDR3 region: CASSPPPGVMNTEAFF. The CDR3 DNA reads TGTGCCAGCAGCCCACCCCCAGGGGTTATGAACACTGAAGCTTTCTTT.

This chain joins TRBV5-1 and TRBJ2-2, with 7 positions matching TRBD1. V shed 0 bases, J shed 4 bases, and the junction held 6 bases outside the gene matches. This CDR3 comprises 16 residues. Germline CDR1 reads SGHRS; CDR2 reads YFSETQ. The CDR3 reads CASSLGRGPGTGELFF. The CDR3 bases are TGCGCCAGCAGCTTGGGAAGGGGGCCGGGCACCGGGGAGCTGTTTTTT.

V gene TRBV30 combines with J gene TRBJ1-6; maybe TRBD1 (6 bases). V lost 7 bases, J lost 8 bases, and 18 bases lay in between. Germline assignment: CDR1 GTSNPN and CDR2 SVGIG (reference sequence). This CDR3 has 14 amino acids. CDR3 nucleotide sequence: TGTGCCTCGGGGGGGCCCAACGTCGATTCACCCCTCCACTTT. As protein: CASGGPNVDSPLHF. The full variable domain, in which reference TRBV30 and TRBJ1-6 provide the parts outside the CDR3, is SQTIHQWPATLVQPVGSPLSLECTVEGTSNPNLYWYRQAAGRGLQLLFYSVGIGQISSEVPQNLSASRPQDRQFILSSKKLLLSDSGFYLCASGGPNVDSPLHFGNGTRLTVT.

This clone appeared once. The chain joins TRBV6-1 to TRBJ1-1, with D hard to call. Trimming left V 4 bases short and J 9 bases short, with 9 bases between. Germline V lookup: CDR1 MNHNS, CDR2 SASEGT. CDR3 length: 11 residues. The CDR3 spells CASSVAPQAFF. The CDR3 coding sequence is TGTGCCAGCAGTGTGGCTCCCCAAGCTTTCTTT.

This clone was counted a single time. The V gene is TRBV15, the J gene TRBJ2-1; the match to TRBD2 covers 13 bases. V dropped 2 bases and J dropped 1; count of bases not matched to a gene: 8. Germline CDR1 and CDR2: LNHNV and YYDKDF (reference sequence). The CDR3 length is 19 residues. In DNA form, the CDR3 reads TGTGCCACCAGCAGACGACGGACTAGCGGGAGCGGGTCCTACAATGAGCAGTTCTTC. This codes for CATSRRRTSGSGSYNEQFF. Using reference TRBV15 and TRBJ2-1 for the parts outside the CDR3, the full variable domain is DAMVIQNPRYQVTQFGKPVTLSCSQTLNHNVMYWYQQKSSQAPKLLFHYYDKDFNNEADTPDNFQSRRPNTSFCFLDIRSPGLGDTAMYLCATSRRRTSGSGSYNEQFFGPGTRLTVL.